Listed below are T cell receptor beta chains from one sample, sequenced in a study of response to subunit inactivated influenza vaccine. One entry per CDR3 protein, called by TCRdb with MiXCR from the RT-PCR reads. The repertoire has approximately 700,000 distinct CDR3 sequences, 15% to 18% of them found once; the top ten carry around a tenth. Material: PBMCs from blood, obtained 11 to 12 days after vaccination. The receptors were gathered from a man aged 45-60 years who received an inactivated influenza vaccine. Each CDR3 is given with its conserved first and last residue. D genes are given only for firm matches. A row's size may be missing; if present it is once, few, many or a size class.

v_call: TRBV12-3/TRBV12-4; clone_size: few; d_call: NA; j_call: TRBJ1-5; cdr3_nt: TGTGCCAGCAGTCCTCGAGGGTCGGGTTATAGCAATCAGCCCCAGCATTTT; cdr3_aa: CASSPRGSGYSNQPQHF
v_call: TRBV7-3; clone_size: few; d_call: NA; j_call: TRBJ2-1; cdr3_nt: TGTGCCAGCAGCTTAACCCGCGGGGATGAGCAGTTCTTC; cdr3_aa: CASSLTRGDEQFF
v_call: TRBV4-1; clone_size: few; d_call: TRBD1; j_call: TRBJ1-6; cdr3_nt: TGCGCCAGCAGCCAAGCTACAGGGGTGGGGTCACCCCTCCACTTT; cdr3_aa: CASSQATGVGSPLHF
v_call: TRBV7-6; clone_size: NA; d_call: NA; j_call: TRBJ2-2; cdr3_nt: TGTGCCAGCAGCTCCCACAGGGAGGGCACCGGGGAGCCGTTTTTT; cdr3_aa: CASSSHREGTGEPFF
v_call: TRBV12-3/TRBV12-4; clone_size: NA; d_call: NA; j_call: TRBJ2-3; cdr3_nt: TGTGCCACTCAAACCACGGGGACGAGCACAGATACGCAGTATTTT; cdr3_aa: CATQTTGTSTDTQYF
v_call: TRBV7-2; clone_size: few; d_call: NA; j_call: TRBJ2-5; cdr3_nt: TGTGCCAGCAGCCAAATGGGGGGAGCGGAGACCCAGTACTTC; cdr3_aa: CASSQMGGAETQYF
v_call: TRBV15; clone_size: few; d_call: TRBD1; j_call: TRBJ1-4; cdr3_nt: TGTGCCACCAGCAGAGATCCGGGACAGGGTAAAGAAAAACTGTTTTTT; cdr3_aa: CATSRDPGQGKEKLFF
v_call: TRBV7-2; clone_size: NA; d_call: NA; j_call: TRBJ2-5; cdr3_nt: TGTGCCAGCAGCTTAGCGGTAACATCGGGACAAGAGACCCAGTACTTC; cdr3_aa: CASSLAVTSGQETQYF
v_call: TRBV9; clone_size: NA; d_call: NA; j_call: TRBJ1-6; cdr3_nt: TGTGCCAGCAGCGGCAACAGCGATAATTCACCCCTCCACTTT; cdr3_aa: CASSGNSDNSPLHF
v_call: TRBV5-1; clone_size: few; d_call: TRBD1; j_call: TRBJ2-1; cdr3_nt: TGCGCCAGCAGCTCCGGGACAGGGACAGTCAATGAGCAGTTCTTC; cdr3_aa: CASSSGTGTVNEQFF
v_call: TRBV11-1; clone_size: few; d_call: TRBD2; j_call: TRBJ2-1; cdr3_nt: TGTGCCAGCAGCCTTTGGACTAGCTCTGAGCAGTTCTTC; cdr3_aa: CASSLWTSSEQFF
v_call: TRBV28; clone_size: NA; d_call: NA; j_call: TRBJ2-7; cdr3_nt: TGTGCCAGCAGTTTTGTGTCCGCGGGCGAGCAGTACTTC; cdr3_aa: CASSFVSAGEQYF
v_call: TRBV12-3/TRBV12-4; clone_size: few; d_call: NA; j_call: TRBJ2-1; cdr3_nt: TGTGCCAGCAGGGCAGGGGATGGCTCCTACAATGAGCAGTTCTTC; cdr3_aa: CASRAGDGSYNEQFF
v_call: TRBV4-3; clone_size: NA; d_call: NA; j_call: TRBJ2-3; cdr3_nt: TGCGCCAGCAGCCAAGATAGTAACCCTAGGCCCGATACGCAGTATTTT; cdr3_aa: CASSQDSNPRPDTQYF
v_call: TRBV7-9; clone_size: NA; d_call: TRBD2; j_call: TRBJ2-1; cdr3_nt: TGTGCCAGCAGCCCTCCGGGACTAGTGGGTGAGCAGTTCTTC; cdr3_aa: CASSPPGLVGEQFF
v_call: TRBV11-2; clone_size: NA; d_call: NA; j_call: TRBJ2-7; cdr3_nt: TGTGCCAGCAGCTTAGTCCGGCTGGATCGTAGCGCCGGCTACGAGCAGTACTTC; cdr3_aa: CASSLVRLDRSAGYEQYF
v_call: TRBV28; clone_size: few; d_call: NA; j_call: TRBJ1-5; cdr3_nt: TGTGCCAGCAGCCTAGGGCTAAGCAATCAGCCCCAGCATTTT; cdr3_aa: CASSLGLSNQPQHF
v_call: TRBV5-1; clone_size: few; d_call: TRBD1; j_call: TRBJ2-7; cdr3_nt: TGCGCCAGCAGCGTCGGGACAGGGCGCTCCTACGAGCAGTACTTC; cdr3_aa: CASSVGTGRSYEQYF
v_call: TRBV7-9; clone_size: few; d_call: NA; j_call: TRBJ1-2; cdr3_nt: TGTGCCAGCAGCTCGGCGGAGGGTATTAGCTATGGCTACACCTTC; cdr3_aa: CASSSAEGISYGYTF
v_call: TRBV7-8; clone_size: NA; d_call: TRBD1; j_call: TRBJ2-7; cdr3_nt: TGTGCCAGCAGCACCGAACAGGGGCGGATTATAGGAGAGCAGTACTTC; cdr3_aa: CASSTEQGRIIGEQYF
v_call: TRBV15; clone_size: NA; d_call: TRBD2; j_call: TRBJ2-5; cdr3_nt: TGTGCCACCATGGGACTAGCCCAAGAGACCCAGTACTTC; cdr3_aa: CATMGLAQETQYF
v_call: TRBV28; clone_size: few; d_call: NA; j_call: TRBJ2-7; cdr3_nt: TGTGCCAGCAGTACCGACCCGGGCCGGCGGTCGGGCCCCGCAAACTACGAGCAGTACTTC; cdr3_aa: CASSTDPGRRSGPANYEQYF
v_call: TRBV28; clone_size: NA; d_call: NA; j_call: TRBJ1-1; cdr3_nt: TGTGCCAGCAAGCCGTGGGGGGCCGGGGTGAACACTGAAGCTTTCTTT; cdr3_aa: CASKPWGAGVNTEAFF
v_call: TRBV7-6; clone_size: many; d_call: TRBD1; j_call: TRBJ2-7; cdr3_nt: TGTGCCAGCAGCTTAGGACAGGGGGCAACCTACGAGCAGTACTTC; cdr3_aa: CASSLGQGATYEQYF
v_call: TRBV19; clone_size: many; d_call: NA; j_call: TRBJ2-2; cdr3_nt: TGTGCCAGTAGTACCCTATCCGAGCTGTTTTTT; cdr3_aa: CASSTLSELFF
v_call: TRBV29-1; clone_size: few; d_call: NA; j_call: TRBJ1-4; cdr3_nt: TGCAGCGTTGTGCTTGTTGAAAAACTGTTTTTT; cdr3_aa: CSVVLVEKLFF
v_call: TRBV4-3; clone_size: few; d_call: NA; j_call: TRBJ2-7; cdr3_nt: TGCGCCAGCAGCCCGGGACCCCGGGAAAGCTCCTACGAGCAGTACTTC; cdr3_aa: CASSPGPRESSYEQYF
v_call: TRBV2; clone_size: NA; d_call: NA; j_call: TRBJ1-1; cdr3_nt: TGTGCCAGCAGTGACAGGGGCCGGAACACTGAAGCTTTCTTT; cdr3_aa: CASSDRGRNTEAFF
v_call: TRBV12-5; clone_size: NA; d_call: NA; j_call: TRBJ2-2; cdr3_nt: TGTGCTAGTGGTCCCGCCGGTGGGGAGCTGTTTTTT; cdr3_aa: CASGPAGGELFF
v_call: TRBV6-1; clone_size: NA; d_call: TRBD2; j_call: TRBJ2-1; cdr3_nt: TGTGCCAGCGCGACGGGGGGGCACTACAATGAGCAGTTCTTC; cdr3_aa: CASATGGHYNEQFF
v_call: TRBV29-1; clone_size: few; d_call: NA; j_call: TRBJ2-1; cdr3_nt: TGCAGCGTTCCTCCAGGGATGGGGGGAGTGGGCAATGAGCAGTTCTTC; cdr3_aa: CSVPPGMGGVGNEQFF
v_call: TRBV20-1; clone_size: NA; d_call: TRBD2; j_call: TRBJ2-5; cdr3_nt: TGCAGTGCTGGATTACTGGCGGGGGAAGGAGAGACCCAGTACTTC; cdr3_aa: CSAGLLAGEGETQYF
v_call: TRBV7-8; clone_size: NA; d_call: NA; j_call: TRBJ2-2; cdr3_nt: TGTGCCAGCAGCAGAGGACTCCTCCTTCTTAACACCGGGGAGCTGTTTTTT; cdr3_aa: CASSRGLLLLNTGELFF
v_call: TRBV4-3; clone_size: few; d_call: TRBD2; j_call: TRBJ2-1; cdr3_nt: TGCGCCAGCAGCTTACGGGAGGGAACCTACAATGAGCAGTTCTTC; cdr3_aa: CASSLREGTYNEQFF
v_call: TRBV10-3; clone_size: NA; d_call: TRBD2; j_call: TRBJ2-2; cdr3_nt: TGTGCCATCAGTGATACTAGCGGGGGTTCCGGGGAGCTGTTTTTT; cdr3_aa: CAISDTSGGSGELFF
v_call: TRBV29-1; clone_size: NA; d_call: NA; j_call: TRBJ2-7; cdr3_nt: TGCAGCGTTGCCACAGGCCTTACCTACGAGCAGTACTTC; cdr3_aa: CSVATGLTYEQYF
v_call: TRBV6-2/TRBV6-3; clone_size: few; d_call: NA; j_call: TRBJ2-5; cdr3_nt: TGTGCCAGCAGAAAAGGCCCGAGAATCCAAGAGACCCAGTACTTC; cdr3_aa: CASRKGPRIQETQYF
v_call: TRBV9; clone_size: NA; d_call: TRBD2; j_call: TRBJ2-1; cdr3_nt: TGTGCCAGCAGCGTAGGTAGCGGGGCCTACGATGAGCAGTTCTTC; cdr3_aa: CASSVGSGAYDEQFF
v_call: TRBV7-3; clone_size: few; d_call: NA; j_call: TRBJ2-1; cdr3_nt: TGTGCCAGCAGCTTATCGGGAGTTCCCTACAATGAGCAGTTCTTC; cdr3_aa: CASSLSGVPYNEQFF
v_call: TRBV4-1; clone_size: NA; d_call: TRBD1; j_call: TRBJ2-7; cdr3_nt: TGCGCCAGCAGCCAAGGGGCTGACAGGGGGCGACGAGAGCAGTACTTC; cdr3_aa: CASSQGADRGRREQYF
v_call: TRBV7-2; clone_size: few; d_call: TRBD2; j_call: TRBJ2-1; cdr3_nt: TGTGCCAGCAGCTTCTTTCCAGCGGGAGGGTCGGGTGAGCAGTTCTTC; cdr3_aa: CASSFFPAGGSGEQFF
v_call: TRBV20-1; clone_size: NA; d_call: TRBD2; j_call: TRBJ2-1; cdr3_nt: TGCAGTGCTAGATCCCCCGGGACTAGCTACAATGAGCAGTTCTTC; cdr3_aa: CSARSPGTSYNEQFF
v_call: TRBV2; clone_size: NA; d_call: NA; j_call: TRBJ2-7; cdr3_nt: TGTGCCAGCAGTCAGCTCCAGAGCTACGAGCAGTACTTC; cdr3_aa: CASSQLQSYEQYF
v_call: TRBV5-1; clone_size: few; d_call: NA; j_call: TRBJ2-5; cdr3_nt: TGCGCCAGCAGCTTGGAAGGGAGGAGAGAGACCCAGTACTTC; cdr3_aa: CASSLEGRRETQYF
v_call: TRBV5-4; clone_size: NA; d_call: NA; j_call: TRBJ2-5; cdr3_nt: TGTGCCAGCAGCCCAGAGACAGGAAGAAAGACCCAGTACTTC; cdr3_aa: CASSPETGRKTQYF
v_call: TRBV2; clone_size: NA; d_call: NA; j_call: TRBJ1-3; cdr3_nt: TGTGCCAGCAAACTAGCGATCTCTGGAAACACCATATATTTT; cdr3_aa: CASKLAISGNTIYF
v_call: TRBV20-1; clone_size: NA; d_call: TRBD1; j_call: TRBJ2-3; cdr3_nt: TGCAGTGCTGGATTTCAAACGGGACAGGCCTTCTACACGCAGTATTTT; cdr3_aa: CSAGFQTGQAFYTQYF
v_call: TRBV3-1; clone_size: few; d_call: NA; j_call: TRBJ2-7; cdr3_nt: TGTGCCAGCAGCCAAGAGCGGGGACGCGAGCAGTACTTC; cdr3_aa: CASSQERGREQYF
v_call: TRBV29-1; clone_size: NA; d_call: NA; j_call: TRBJ1-1; cdr3_nt: TGCAGCGTTCACCTCGGAGGGAACACTGAAGCTTTCTTT; cdr3_aa: CSVHLGGNTEAFF
v_call: TRBV6-2/TRBV6-3; clone_size: many; d_call: NA; j_call: TRBJ2-1; cdr3_nt: TGTGCCAGCACCCGCCAGGGTTTTAGGCTGTTCTTC; cdr3_aa: CASTRQGFRLFF
v_call: TRBV10-3; clone_size: few; d_call: NA; j_call: TRBJ1-5; cdr3_nt: TGTGCCATCAGTGTTGCTCAGGGCAGCAATCAGCCCCAGCATTTT; cdr3_aa: CAISVAQGSNQPQHF
v_call: TRBV20-1; clone_size: NA; d_call: NA; j_call: TRBJ2-3; cdr3_nt: TGCAGTGCTACTCGGGGTAGCATCACAGATACGCAGTATTTT; cdr3_aa: CSATRGSITDTQYF
v_call: TRBV20-1; clone_size: NA; d_call: NA; j_call: TRBJ2-7; cdr3_nt: TGCAGTGCTAGCAGTGGGGGAAGCACATATGAGGAGCAGTACTTC; cdr3_aa: CSASSGGSTYEEQYF